The 10 T cell receptor beta chains below come from one sample, sequenced in a study of regulatory T cells in long-lasting Graves disease. The time point is: persistent/refractory GD, antithyroid drugs over 5 years with positive TRAb. PBMCs were the source of the RNA used for TCR sequencing. Sequencing libraries for TCR beta were prepared with iRepertoire HTBI primers and Arm-PCR of CDR3 regions. One entry per CDR3 protein results from TCRdb running MiXCR on the multiplex PCR reads. This table holds about 660,000 distinct CDR3 sequences, about 32% found once. The input for sequencing was peripheral blood mononuclear cells (PBMCs), taken when the disease was refractory, from a patient treated with antithyroid drugs. These receptors were obtained from a female donor with Graves disease.

In this sample, this clonotype turned up a few times. V usage is TRBV9 and J usage is TRBJ1-1; D not resolved. Germline loops: CDR1 SGDLS, CDR2 YYNGEE. The CDR3 extends over 19 amino acids. Trimming took 4 bases from V and 4 from J, leaving 29 bases between them. This chain's CDR3 is CASSPETRRDPGISTEAFF. CDR3 coding DNA: TGTGCCAGCAGCCCGGAAACGCGGCGGGATCCGGGAATTAGCACTGAAGCTTTCTTT. Full variable domain (remainder filled in from reference TRBV9 and TRBJ1-1): DSGVTQTPKHLITATGQRVTLRCSPRSGDLSVYWYQQSLDQGLQFLIQYYNGEERAKGNILERFSAQQFPDLHSELNLSSLELGDSALYFCASSPETRRDPGISTEAFFGQGTRLTVV.

In this sample, this clonotype turned up a few times. The CDR3 loop reads CASSPSQYSYEQYF. CDR3 nucleotide sequence: TGTGCCAGCTCACCGAGCCAGTACTCCTACGAGCAGTACTTC. J is TRBJ2-7 and V is TRBV18, with unresolved D. Germline loops: CDR1 KGHSH, CDR2 LQKENI. V dropped 3 bases and J dropped 0 bases, with 9 bases sitting between them. The CDR3 covers 14 residues.

The table lists this clonotype with many counts. The chain employs TRBV11-2 and TRBJ1-2; D is possibly TRBD1 (5 bases). The ends were cut back, 0 bases at V and 2 bases at J, with 16 bases in the middle. Germline values: CDR1 SGHAT, CDR2 FQNNGV. The CDR3 is 17 residues long. The CDR3 loop reads CASSLDRAGRFNYGYTF. The CDR3 nucleotides read TGTGCCAGCAGCTTAGATCGGGCAGGGAGGTTCAACTATGGCTACACCTTC.

The CDR3 reads CASRPEGILIRYGYTF. Here the CDR3 DNA reads TGTGCCAGTAGGCCAGAGGGAATCCTAATACGATATGGCTACACCTTC. The V call is TRBV19, the J call TRBJ1-2, with no clear D. The CDR3 is 16 amino acids. The ends were cut back, 6 bases at V and 5 bases at J, with 22 bases in the middle. Germline CDR1 LNHDA, CDR2 SQIVND (reference sequence).

This clonotype was found a few times. The chain uses TRBV7-2 and TRBJ2-5; 7 nucleotides agree with TRBD1. Germline V CDR1 and CDR2: SGHTA, FQGNSA. The CDR3 totals 16 residues. V was pared by 1 base and J by 2 bases, with 7 bases of the junction left unmatched. The CDR3 protein is CASSLDLGRGQETQYF. The CDR3 coding sequence is TGTGCCAGCAGCTTAGACCTAGGCAGGGGGCAAGAGACCCAGTACTTC.

V and J are TRBV13 and TRBJ2-4; D not certain. CDR1 is PRHDT and CDR2 is FYEKMQ in the germline V gene (reference sequence). Between the trimmed V and J ends, which lost 6 bases and 3 bases, there was a span of 18 bases. The CDR3 consists of 16 residues. The CDR3 region is CASSTFGRWDKNIQYF. In DNA form, the CDR3 reads TGTGCCAGCAGTACGTTCGGACGATGGGACAAAAACATTCAGTACTTC.

This clonotype was observed a few times. V and J are TRBV27 and TRBJ2-7; maybe TRBD2 (5 bases). Trimming pared 5 bases from V and 1 base from J, leaving 15 bases between. CDR1 is MNHEY, CDR2 SMNVEV, per germline (reference sequence). The CDR3 consists of 15 residues. The CDR3: CASSHHSGNSYEQYF. The DNA for the CDR3 is TGTGCCAGCAGTCACCATTCGGGGAATTCCTACGAGCAGTACTTC.

V and J are TRBV5-1 and TRBJ2-5; the D call may be TRBD1 or TRBD2 (5 bases each). From germline, CDR1 is SGHRS and CDR2 YFSETQ. Trimming pared 4 bases from V and 4 bases from J, leaving 11 bases between. This CDR3 has 13 residues. CDR3 sequence: CASSQGTGETQYF. In DNA form, the CDR3 reads TGCGCCAGCAGCCAAGGGACCGGAGAGACCCAGTACTTC.

There are a few counts of this clonotype. The chain employs TRBV12-3 or TRBV12-4 and TRBJ2-1, with TRBD2 identical over 7 bases. The CDR3 sequence is 16 residues long. The trim removed 1 base at V and 1 base at J, leaving 4 bases unmatched. In DNA form, the CDR3 reads TGTGCCAGCAGTTTAGTGGGAGGGCGTTCCTACAATGAGCAGTTCTTC. Translation: CASSLVGGRSYNEQFF.

Many counts were recorded for this clonotype. This chain joins TRBV11-2 and TRBJ1-1; 8 bases are a match to TRBD1. V trimming: 5 bases; J trimming: 4 bases; junction bases outside the gene matches: 6. CDR3 length equals 14 residues. Germline CDR1 is SGHAT and CDR2 is FQNNGV. CDR3 residues: CASSKDRAATEAFF. CDR3 bases: TGTGCCAGCAGCAAGGACAGGGCTGCCACTGAAGCTTTCTTT.